This T cell receptor (beta chain) comes out of a study of read filtering for tumor transcriptome and immune sequencing. Study information: Patients were 17 to 20 male and approximately 15 female, mean age about 65 years, range roughly 47 to 80. Under 10 patients were R-ISS I, 16 were R-ISS II, 7 were R-ISS III.

Germline trimming cut 1 base from V and 7 bases from J; bases unmatched to any gene: 7. The germline V gene has CDR1 MGHRA and CDR2 YSYEKL. The CDR3 runs to 17 residues. Study-wide points: Sorted CD138-negative bone marrow cells were not purified T cells.

Sampling of bone marrow took place during active disease in every patient. From roughly 390 ng of RNA, a library with molecular barcoded alpha/delta and beta/gamma adaptors was made. TCRdb re-called the reads with MiXCR, one entry per CDR3 protein. The table lists over 25,000 distinct CDR3 sequences, approximately 15% of them singletons. This clonotype was seen ten or more times. Antigen: not known. The sequence derives from a donor at least 40 years old with multiple myeloma. The sequenced sample consisted of a population of CD138-negative cells sorted from bone marrow. The V call is TRBV4-1, the J call TRBJ2-1; 13 bases map to TRBD2. This CDR3 reads CASSQALRTSGSNEQFF. The DNA for the CDR3 is TGCGCCAGCAGCCAAGCTCTCCGGACTAGCGGGAGTAATGAGCAGTTCTTC.